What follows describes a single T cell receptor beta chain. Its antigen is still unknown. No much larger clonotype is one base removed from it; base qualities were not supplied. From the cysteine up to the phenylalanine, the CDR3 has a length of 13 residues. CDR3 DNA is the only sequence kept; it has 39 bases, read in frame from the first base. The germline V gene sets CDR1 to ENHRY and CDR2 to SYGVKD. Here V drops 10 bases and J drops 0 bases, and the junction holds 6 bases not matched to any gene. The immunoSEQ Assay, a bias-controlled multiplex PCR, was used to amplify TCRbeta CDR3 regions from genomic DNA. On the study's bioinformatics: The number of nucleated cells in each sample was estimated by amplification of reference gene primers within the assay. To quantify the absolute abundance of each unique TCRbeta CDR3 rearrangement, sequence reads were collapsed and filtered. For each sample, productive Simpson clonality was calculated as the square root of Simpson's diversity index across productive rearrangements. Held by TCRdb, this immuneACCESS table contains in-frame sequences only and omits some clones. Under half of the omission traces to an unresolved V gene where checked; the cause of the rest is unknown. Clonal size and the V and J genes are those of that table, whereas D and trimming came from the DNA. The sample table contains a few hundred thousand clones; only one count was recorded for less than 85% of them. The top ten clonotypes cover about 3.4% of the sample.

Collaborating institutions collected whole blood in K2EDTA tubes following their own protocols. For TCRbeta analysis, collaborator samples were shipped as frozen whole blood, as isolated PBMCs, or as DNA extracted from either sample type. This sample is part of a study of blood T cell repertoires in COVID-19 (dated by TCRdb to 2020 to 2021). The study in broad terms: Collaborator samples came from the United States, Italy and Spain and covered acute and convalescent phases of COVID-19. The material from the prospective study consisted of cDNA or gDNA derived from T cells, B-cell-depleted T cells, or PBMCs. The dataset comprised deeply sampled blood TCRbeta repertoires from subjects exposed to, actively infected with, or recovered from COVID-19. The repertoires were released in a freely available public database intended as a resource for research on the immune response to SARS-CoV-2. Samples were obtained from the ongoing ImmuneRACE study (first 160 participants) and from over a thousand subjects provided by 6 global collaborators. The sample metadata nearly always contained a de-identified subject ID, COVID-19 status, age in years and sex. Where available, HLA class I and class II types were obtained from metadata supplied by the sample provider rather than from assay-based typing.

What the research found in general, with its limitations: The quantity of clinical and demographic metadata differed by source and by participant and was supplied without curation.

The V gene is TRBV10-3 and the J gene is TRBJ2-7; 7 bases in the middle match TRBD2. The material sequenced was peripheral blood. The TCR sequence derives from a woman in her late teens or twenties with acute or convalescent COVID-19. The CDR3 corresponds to CATSTSPSYEQYF. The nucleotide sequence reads TGTGCCACGTCGACTAGCCCCTCCTACGAGCAGTACTTC.